A selection of T cell receptor beta chains follows, all from one sample in a study of cytomegalovirus exposure and HLA in healthy donors. Measured with immunoSEQ multiplex PCR; TCRdb has only the in-frame clones, and not every one. The table lists 100,000 to 150,000 clones, over 75% of them singletons. The sample taken for sequencing was PBMCs. These receptors were obtained from a young woman in good health and CMV-seronegative. CDR3s include the opening cysteine and the closing phenylalanine or tryptophan. D genes are given only for firm matches. Clone size, where shown, is once, few, many, or a class for clones that have expanded.

D: NA; size: NA; V: TRBV5-1; J: TRBJ1-1; CDR3: CASSPGGGGTEAFF; DNA: TGCGCCAGCAGTCCCGGGGGGGGCGGCACTGAAGCTTTCTTT
D: TRBD1; size: few; V: TRBV28; J: TRBJ1-1; CDR3: CASSQTGAGAFF; DNA: TGTGCCAGCAGTCAAACAGGGGCGGGAGCTTTCTTT
D: TRBD2; size: NA; V: TRBV5-6; J: TRBJ2-1; CDR3: CASSLVAGAYNEQFF; DNA: TGTGCCAGCAGCTTGGTAGCGGGGGCCTACAATGAGCAGTTCTTC
D: TRBD1; size: NA; V: TRBV7-9; J: TRBJ2-7; CDR3: CAIPTGAYEQYF; DNA: TGTGCCATACCGACAGGGGCCTACGAGCAGTACTTC
D: NA; size: NA; V: TRBV5-1; J: TRBJ1-2; CDR3: CASSLGERYYGYTF; DNA: TGCGCCAGCAGCTTGGGAGAGAGGTACTATGGCTACACCTTC
D: NA; size: NA; V: TRBV6-1; J: TRBJ2-3; CDR3: CASSFDRSSRGTQYF; DNA: TGTGCCAGCAGCTTCGACAGGTCCTCCCGAGGGACGCAGTATTTT
D: NA; size: NA; V: TRBV6-5; J: TRBJ1-4; CDR3: CASSYPGGNEKLFF; DNA: TGTGCCAGCAGTTACCCGGGGGGTAATGAAAAACTGTTTTTT
D: TRBD2; size: once; V: TRBV5-6; J: TRBJ2-5; CDR3: CASSYGGGETQYF; DNA: TGTGCCAGCAGCTACGGGGGAGGGGAGACCCAGTACTTC
D: NA; size: once; V: TRBV18; J: TRBJ2-4; CDR3: CASSLPPGPSRGIQYF; DNA: TGTGCCAGCTCACTACCCCCAGGGCCGTCCCGAGGCATTCAGTACTTC
D: TRBD1; size: NA; V: TRBV2; J: TRBJ2-6; CDR3: CASTPGQGILGANVLTF; DNA: TGTGCCAGCACCCCCGGACAGGGGATCCTCGGGGCCAACGTCCTGACTTTC
D: TRBD1; size: NA; V: TRBV7-6; J: TRBJ2-7; CDR3: CASSQGQRTYEQYF; DNA: TGTGCCAGCAGCCAGGGACAGCGAACCTACGAGCAGTACTTC
D: TRBD2; size: NA; V: TRBV6-6; J: TRBJ2-1; CDR3: CASRPGTSGDNEQFF; DNA: TGTGCCAGCAGACCCGGGACTAGCGGGGACAATGAGCAGTTCTTC
D: TRBD2; size: NA; V: TRBV9; J: TRBJ2-5; CDR3: CASSLGTSGIQETQYF; DNA: TGTGCCAGCAGCTTGGGGACTAGCGGGATCCAGGAGACCCAGTACTTC
D: TRBD1; size: NA; V: TRBV11-2; J: TRBJ1-5; CDR3: CASSRDRRQPQHF; DNA: TGTGCCAGCAGCCGGGACAGGCGGCAGCCCCAGCATTTT
D: NA; size: NA; V: TRBV13; J: TRBJ1-6; CDR3: CASSLRRRAYNSPLHF; DNA: TGTGCCAGCAGCTTAAGGAGGAGGGCCTATAATTCACCCCTCCACTTT
D: NA; size: NA; V: TRBV15; J: TRBJ2-2; CDR3: CATSRDLQAGELFF; DNA: TGTGCCACCAGCAGAGATCTTCAGGCCGGGGAGCTGTTTTTT
D: TRBD1; size: NA; V: TRBV5-8; J: TRBJ1-5; CDR3: CASSWTPGTDNQPQHF; DNA: TGTGCCAGCAGCTGGACCCCCGGGACAGATAATCAGCCCCAGCATTTT
D: TRBD1; size: few; V: TRBV19; J: TRBJ1-3; CDR3: CASTLPGTGPGNTIYF; DNA: TGTGCCAGTACCCTACCCGGGACAGGACCTGGAAACACCATATATTTT
D: NA; size: NA; V: TRBV6-5; J: TRBJ1-2; CDR3: CASSYSNEGGYGYTF; DNA: TGTGCCAGCAGTTACTCGAACGAGGGAGGCTATGGCTACACCTTC
D: TRBD2; size: NA; V: TRBV7-6; J: TRBJ2-1; CDR3: CASSEGLADYNEQFF; DNA: TGTGCCAGCAGCGAGGGACTAGCGGACTACAATGAGCAGTTCTTC
D: TRBD1; size: NA; V: TRBV6-5; J: TRBJ2-3; CDR3: CASTLGTGRTDTQYF; DNA: TGTGCCAGCACCCTAGGGACAGGTCGCACAGATACGCAGTATTTT
D: TRBD2; size: NA; V: TRBV5-4; J: TRBJ2-3; CDR3: CASSPTSGLNQRADTQYF; DNA: TGTGCCAGCAGCCCGACTAGCGGGCTTAATCAAAGGGCAGATACGCAGTATTTT
D: NA; size: NA; V: TRBV11-2; J: TRBJ1-6; CDR3: CASSLGAGRPLHF; DNA: TGTGCCAGCAGCTTAGGGGCAGGCCGTCCCCTCCACTTT
D: NA; size: NA; V: TRBV6-6; J: TRBJ2-7; CDR3: CASRSSGQAGYEQYF; DNA: TGTGCCAGCAGATCCTCCGGACAGGCGGGGTACGAGCAGTACTTC
D: NA; size: NA; V: TRBV7-8; J: TRBJ1-1; CDR3: CASSPELAEAFF; DNA: TGTGCCAGCAGCCCTGAGTTGGCTGAAGCTTTCTTT
D: NA; size: NA; V: TRBV7-2; J: TRBJ2-3; CDR3: CASSLGSTDTQYF; DNA: TGTGCCAGCAGCTTGGGCAGCACAGATACGCAGTATTTT
D: NA; size: NA; V: TRBV20-1; J: TRBJ1-2; CDR3: CSGLDGYTF; DNA: TGCAGTGGACTTGATGGCTACACCTTC
D: NA; size: NA; V: TRBV7-9; J: TRBJ1-1; CDR3: CASSLLGQMNTEAFF; DNA: TGTGCCAGCAGCTTACTTGGACAGATGAACACTGAAGCTTTCTTT
D: TRBD1; size: NA; V: TRBV7-9; J: TRBJ1-2; CDR3: CASSGGQALGYTF; DNA: TGTGCCAGCAGCGGGGGACAGGCCCTCGGCTACACCTTC
D: TRBD2; size: once; V: TRBV5-1; J: TRBJ2-7; CDR3: CASSRGWGEGEQYF; DNA: TGCGCCAGCAGCCGGGGCTGGGGGGAGGGCGAGCAGTACTTC
D: NA; size: few; V: TRBV6-6; J: TRBJ2-7; CDR3: CASTLQGDSSYEQYF; DNA: TGTGCCAGCACCCTCCAGGGGGACTCCTCCTACGAGCAGTACTTC
D: NA; size: NA; V: TRBV5-6; J: TRBJ1-2; CDR3: CASSLVPGSNYGYTF; DNA: TGTGCCAGCAGCTTGGTCCCGGGGTCCAACTATGGCTACACCTTC
D: NA; size: NA; V: TRBV19; J: TRBJ2-5; CDR3: CASSTGTLGTQYF; DNA: TGTGCCAGTAGTACAGGAACGCTTGGGACCCAGTACTTC
D: NA; size: NA; V: TRBV6-1; J: TRBJ1-4; CDR3: CASSERLIATNEKLFF; DNA: TGTGCCAGCAGTGAGAGGCTCATCGCAACTAATGAAAAACTGTTTTTT
D: NA; size: NA; V: TRBV10-1; J: TRBJ1-3; CDR3: CASSPGGASGNTIYF; DNA: TGCGCCAGCAGTCCTGGGGGGGCCTCTGGAAACACCATATATTTT
D: NA; size: NA; V: TRBV19; J: TRBJ2-1; CDR3: CASSIDRLSKEQFF; DNA: TGTGCCAGTAGTATAGATCGCCTCAGTAAAGAGCAGTTCTTC
D: NA; size: NA; V: TRBV2; J: TRBJ1-1; CDR3: CASRQAPEAFF; DNA: TGTGCCAGTAGACAGGCCCCTGAAGCTTTCTTT
D: NA; size: NA; V: TRBV9; J: TRBJ2-7; CDR3: CASSVGGQGSYEQYF; DNA: TGTGCCAGCAGCGTAGGGGGGCAGGGGTCCTACGAGCAGTACTTC
D: TRBD1; size: NA; V: TRBV10-2; J: TRBJ1-5; CDR3: CASNNRGTNQPQHF; DNA: TGCGCCAGCAATAACAGGGGGACTAATCAGCCCCAGCATTTT
D: TRBD2; size: NA; V: TRBV6-5; J: TRBJ2-5; CDR3: CASSFGGAGGETQYF; DNA: TGTGCCAGCAGTTTCGGGGGAGCGGGGGGAGAGACCCAGTACTTC
D: TRBD1; size: NA; V: TRBV10-3; J: TRBJ1-1; CDR3: CAISEPDRVNTEAFF; DNA: TGTGCCATCAGTGAGCCGGACAGGGTGAACACTGAAGCTTTCTTT
D: TRBD2; size: NA; V: TRBV9; J: TRBJ2-3; CDR3: CASDKGTTSTDTQYF; DNA: TGTGCCAGCGACAAGGGGACTACTAGCACAGATACGCAGTATTTT
D: NA; size: NA; V: TRBV7-9; J: TRBJ2-5; CDR3: CASSLVSGQETQYF; DNA: TGTGCCAGCAGCTTAGTTTCCGGCCAAGAGACCCAGTACTTC
D: TRBD1; size: NA; V: TRBV6-1; J: TRBJ2-2; CDR3: CASTKGTGDTGELFF; DNA: TGTGCCAGCACCAAAGGGACAGGGGACACCGGGGAGCTGTTTTTT
D: NA; size: NA; V: TRBV19; J: TRBJ1-5; CDR3: CASSRGQGNQPQHF; DNA: TGTGCCAGTAGTAGGGGGCAAGGCAATCAGCCCCAGCATTTT
D: NA; size: NA; V: TRBV19; J: TRBJ1-1; CDR3: CASSVQGRVPEAFF; DNA: TGTGCCAGTAGTGTCCAGGGTCGCGTACCTGAAGCTTTCTTT
D: NA; size: NA; V: TRBV5-1; J: TRBJ2-6; CDR3: CASSPVVGFGANGLTF; DNA: TGCGCCAGCAGCCCGGTAGTAGGTTTTGGGGCCAACGGCCTGACTTTC
D: NA; size: few; V: TRBV18; J: TRBJ2-4; CDR3: CASSPPVSGAGAKNIQYF; DNA: TGTGCCAGCTCACCACCGGTATCAGGGGCAGGGGCCAAAAACATTCAGTACTTC
D: TRBD1; size: NA; V: TRBV10-3; J: TRBJ1-2; CDR3: CAISDPGGAGGYGYTF; DNA: TGTGCCATCAGTGACCCCGGAGGGGCAGGGGGCTATGGCTACACCTTC
D: TRBD2; size: NA; V: TRBV5-1; J: TRBJ2-1; CDR3: CASSTTGTSGARRPYNEQFF; DNA: TGCGCCAGCAGCACAACCGGGACTAGCGGAGCTCGTCGACCCTACAATGAGCAGTTCTTC
D: NA; size: NA; V: TRBV5-1; J: TRBJ1-1; CDR3: CASSPAGVTEAFF; DNA: TGCGCCAGCAGTCCCGCGGGGGTCACTGAAGCTTTCTTT
D: NA; size: once; V: TRBV7-9; J: TRBJ2-1; CDR3: CASSPFRSLPYNEQFF; DNA: TGTGCCAGCAGCCCCTTCCGGAGCCTTCCCTACAATGAGCAGTTCTTC
D: NA; size: once; V: TRBV27; J: TRBJ2-7; CDR3: CASSLQPAGVMYEQYF; DNA: TGTGCCAGCAGTTTACAACCCGCGGGTGTTATGTACGAGCAGTACTTC
D: TRBD2; size: NA; V: TRBV7-7; J: TRBJ2-5; CDR3: CASSPIGLAGGTETQYF; DNA: TGTGCCAGCAGCCCCATCGGACTAGCGGGAGGTACTGAGACCCAGTACTTC
D: NA; size: NA; V: TRBV9; J: TRBJ1-1; CDR3: CASSVGGLSNTEAFF; DNA: TGTGCCAGCAGCGTAGGCGGCCTTTCGAACACTGAAGCTTTCTTT
D: NA; size: NA; V: TRBV5-1; J: TRBJ2-3; CDR3: CASSLVAGSTDTQYF; DNA: TGCGCCAGCAGCTTGGTCGCGGGGAGCACAGATACGCAGTATTTT
D: TRBD1; size: NA; V: TRBV5-1; J: TRBJ2-2; CDR3: CASSLGGGYVNTGELFF; DNA: TGCGCCAGCAGCTTGGGAGGGGGCTACGTAAACACCGGGGAGCTGTTTTTT
D: NA; size: NA; V: TRBV9; J: TRBJ1-2; CDR3: CASSAPGPGYTF; DNA: TGTGCCAGCAGCGCGCCAGGGCCGGGCTACACCTTC